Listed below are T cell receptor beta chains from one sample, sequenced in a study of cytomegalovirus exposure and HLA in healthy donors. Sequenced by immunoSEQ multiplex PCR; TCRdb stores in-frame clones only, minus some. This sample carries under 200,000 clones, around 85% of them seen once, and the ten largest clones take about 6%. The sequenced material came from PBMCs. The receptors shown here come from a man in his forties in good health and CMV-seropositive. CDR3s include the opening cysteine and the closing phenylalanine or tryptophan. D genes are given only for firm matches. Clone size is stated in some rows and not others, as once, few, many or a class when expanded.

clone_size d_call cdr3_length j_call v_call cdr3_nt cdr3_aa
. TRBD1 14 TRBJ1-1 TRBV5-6 TGTGCCAGCAGCCCTGGGAACAGGGGGACTGAAGCTTTCTTT CASSPGNRGTEAFF
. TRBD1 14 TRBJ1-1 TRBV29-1 TGCAGCGCCGAGACAGGGCTTAGGGGGACTGAAGCTTTCTTT CSAETGLRGTEAFF
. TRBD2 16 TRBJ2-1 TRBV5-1 TGCGCCAGCAGCTTGGGGGCTAGCGGGGTATACAATGAGCAGTTCTTC CASSLGASGVYNEQFF
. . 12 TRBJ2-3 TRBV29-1 TGCAGCGTTGAAACAGGTGCAGATACGCAGTATTTT CSVETGADTQYF
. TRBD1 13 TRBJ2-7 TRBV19 TGTGCCAGTAGTACACAGGGGACCTACGAGCAGTACTTC CASSTQGTYEQYF
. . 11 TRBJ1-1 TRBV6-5 TGTGCCAGCAGTCAGGGCACTGAAGCTTTCTTT CASSQGTEAFF
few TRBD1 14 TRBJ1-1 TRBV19 TGTGCCAGTAGTATGGGGACAGGAATGGCTGAAGCTTTCTTT CASSMGTGMAEAFF
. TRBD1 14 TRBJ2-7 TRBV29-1 TGCAGCGTTGATCGGACAGGGCCCACCTACGAGCAGTACTTC CSVDRTGPTYEQYF
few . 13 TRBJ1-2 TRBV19 TGTGCCAGTAGTAGGGGCAGTACCTATGGCTACACCTTC CASSRGSTYGYTF
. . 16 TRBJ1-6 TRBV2 TGTGCCAGCAGTGAAATTGTTTGGACCGGGGGTTCCCCCCTCCACTTT CASSEIVWTGGSPLHF
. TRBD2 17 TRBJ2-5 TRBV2 TGTGCCAGCAGTGACCCCCTGCTAGCGGGGGCCCAAGAGACCCAGTACTTC CASSDPLLAGAQETQYF
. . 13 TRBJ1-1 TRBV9 TGTGCCAGCAGCTCTACGGCGGGCACTGAAGCTTTCTTT CASSSTAGTEAFF
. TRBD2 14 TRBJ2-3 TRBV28 TGTGCCACCGGGGTAGCGGGGAGCACAGATACGCAGTATTTT CATGVAGSTDTQYF
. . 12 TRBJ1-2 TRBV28 TGTGCCAGCAAAGGCGGTGGGTATGGCTACACCTTC CASKGGGYGYTF
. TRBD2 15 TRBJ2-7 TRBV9 TGTGCCAGCAACCTTGGTACCGCGGGGGAGTACGAGCAGTACTTC CASNLGTAGEYEQYF
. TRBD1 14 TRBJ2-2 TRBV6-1 TGTGCCAGCAGTGTTGTAGGGGGCGCGAGGGAGCTGTTTTTT CASSVVGGARELFF
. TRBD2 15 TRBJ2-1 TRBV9 TGTGCCAGCAGCGCGCGGGGGGGCGTGGGGAATGAGCAGTTCTTC CASSARGGVGNEQFF
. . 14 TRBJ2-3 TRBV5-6 TGTGCCAGCACCACTGGGCGAAGCACAGATACGCAGTATTTT CASTTGRSTDTQYF
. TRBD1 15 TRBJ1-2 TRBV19 TGTGCCAGTAGTATAGACCCGGACAGGGGGGCCGTCTACACCTTC CASSIDPDRGAVYTF
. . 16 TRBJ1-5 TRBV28 TGTGCCAGCAGTCTCCGAGGGGAGGGAGGCAATCAGCCCCAGCATTTT CASSLRGEGGNQPQHF
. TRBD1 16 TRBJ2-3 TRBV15 TGTGCCACCAGCTTCCGGGACAGGGGCCTTACAGATACGCAGTATTTT CATSFRDRGLTDTQYF
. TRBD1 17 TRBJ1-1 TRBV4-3 TGCGCCAGCAGCCAGGATGGACAGGGGCCAGCTGGGACTGAAGCTTTCTTT CASSQDGQGPAGTEAFF
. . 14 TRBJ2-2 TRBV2 TGTGCCAGCAGTGAAGCGCGGATAACCGGGGAGCTGTTTTTT CASSEARITGELFF
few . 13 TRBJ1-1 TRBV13 TGTGCCAGCAGCTCCAACATGAACACTGAAGCTTTCTTT CASSSNMNTEAFF
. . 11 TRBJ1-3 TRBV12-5 TGTGCTAGTGGCTCCGGGAACACCATATATTTT CASGSGNTIYF
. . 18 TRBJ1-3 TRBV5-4 TGTGCCAGCAGCTTGGACGGACAATTGACTCCCTCCGGAAACACCATATATTTT CASSLDGQLTPSGNTIYF
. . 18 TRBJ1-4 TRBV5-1 TGCGCCAGCAGCTTGGCCGGGGAGGTTGGCGCAACTAATGAAAAACTGTTTTTT CASSLAGEVGATNEKLFF
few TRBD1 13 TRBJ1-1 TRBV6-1 TGTGCCAGCAGTTCTACTGGACAGGCTGAAGCTTTCTTT CASSSTGQAEAFF
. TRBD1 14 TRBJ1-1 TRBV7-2 TGTGCCAGCAGCAGATTACAGGGGACCACTGAAGCTTTCTTT CASSRLQGTTEAFF
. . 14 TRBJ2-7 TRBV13 TGTGCCAGCAGCTCAGGGACGGGTCCCTACGAGCAGTACTTC CASSSGTGPYEQYF
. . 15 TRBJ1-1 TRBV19 TGTGCCAGTAGTATAGATCTAACGAGTGACACTGAAGCTTTCTTT CASSIDLTSDTEAFF
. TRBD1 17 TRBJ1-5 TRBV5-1 TGCGCCAGCAGCTTGGGATTGACAGGGGGCGAAAATCAGCCCCAGCATTTT CASSLGLTGGENQPQHF
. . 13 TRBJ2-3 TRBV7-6 TGTGCCAGCAGCCCCAGTAGCACAGATACGCAGTATTTT CASSPSSTDTQYF
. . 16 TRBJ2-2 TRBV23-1 TGCGCCAGCAGGCCGGGACACCTCTTGAGGGTCGGGGAGCTGTTTTTT CASRPGHLLRVGELFF
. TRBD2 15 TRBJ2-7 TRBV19 TGTGCCAGTAGTTCGGGGGGGCTTTCCTCCTACGAGCAGTACTTC CASSSGGLSSYEQYF
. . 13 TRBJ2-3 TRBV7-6 TGTGCCAGCAGCTTAGGAACGGACGGGGCGCAGTATTTT CASSLGTDGAQYF
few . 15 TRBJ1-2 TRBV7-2 TGTGCCAGCAGCTTAGCATTCGGCAGGGTCTACGGCTACACCTTC CASSLAFGRVYGYTF
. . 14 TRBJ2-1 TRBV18 TGTGCCAGCTCACCACCTAGTTCCCGGGGTGAGCAGTTCTTC CASSPPSSRGEQFF
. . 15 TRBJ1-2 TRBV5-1 TGCGCCAGCGGGGGGGGAGGCGCAGCTAACTATGGCTACACCTTC CASGGGGAANYGYTF
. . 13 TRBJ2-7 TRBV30 TGTGCCTGGGGTAGCGGCTTGCCTGGCGAGCAGTACTTC CAWGSGLPGEQYF
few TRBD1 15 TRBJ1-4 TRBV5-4 TGTGCCAGCAGCTTGGGGGACAGGGAGGGAGAAAAACTGTTTTTT CASSLGDREGEKLFF
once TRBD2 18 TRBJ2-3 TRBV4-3 TGCGCCAGCAGCCAAGAAGGGACTAGCGGGGGCCCATCCGATACGCAGTATTTT CASSQEGTSGGPSDTQYF
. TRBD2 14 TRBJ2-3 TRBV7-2 TGTGCCAGCAAGCGGGGGGGCGGCACAGATACGCAGTATTTT CASKRGGGTDTQYF
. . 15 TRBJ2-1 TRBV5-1 TGCGCCAGCAGCTTGGGAGGTTTCTCCTACAATGAGCAGTTCTTC CASSLGGFSYNEQFF
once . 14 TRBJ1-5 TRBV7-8 TGTGCCAGCAGCTTATCGGGGGGTAATCAGCCCCAGCATTTT CASSLSGGNQPQHF
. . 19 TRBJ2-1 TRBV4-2 TGTGCCAGCAGCCAAGACCCGGGACAACCTTTCGCGGACTACAATGAGCAGTTCTTC CASSQDPGQPFADYNEQFF
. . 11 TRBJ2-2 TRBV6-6 TGTGCCAGCTGGGCTTCCGGGGAGCTGTTTTTT CASWASGELFF
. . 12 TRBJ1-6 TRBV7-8 TGTGCCAGCAGCCGAGATAATTCACCCCTCCACTTT CASSRDNSPLHF
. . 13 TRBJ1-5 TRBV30 TGTGCCTGGAGTCGGGAGAGCAATCAGCCCCAGCATTTT CAWSRESNQPQHF
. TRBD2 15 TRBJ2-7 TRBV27 TGTGCCAGCAGCTTGGGGCTAGCGGTGAACTACGAGCAGTACTTC CASSLGLAVNYEQYF
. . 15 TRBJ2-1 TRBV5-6 TGTGCCAGCAGCTCTGGACAGCTGGGCTACAATGAGCAGTTCTTC CASSSGQLGYNEQFF
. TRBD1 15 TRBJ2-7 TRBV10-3 TGTGCCATCAGTGAGTCGGACAGGGGTGGCTACGAGCAGTACTTC CAISESDRGGYEQYF
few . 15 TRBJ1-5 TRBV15 TGTGCCACCAGCAGAGTATCCCTGGCCAATCAGCCCCAGCATTTT CATSRVSLANQPQHF
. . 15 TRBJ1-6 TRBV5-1 TGCGCCAGCAGCTTGGGTGTCAGGGCGAATTCACCCCTCCACTTT CASSLGVRANSPLHF
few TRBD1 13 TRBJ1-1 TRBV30 TGTGCCTGGAGTGGCGACAGGGGCACTGAAGCTTTCTTT CAWSGDRGTEAFF
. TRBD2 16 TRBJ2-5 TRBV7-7 TGTGCTAGCAGCTTAGAACTAGCGGGGGGCCAAGAGACCCAGTACTTC CASSLELAGGQETQYF
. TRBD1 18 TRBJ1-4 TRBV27 TGTGCCAGCACAAAATGGGGGGGACAGGGGGTTTCTAATGAAAAACTGTTTTTT CASTKWGGQGVSNEKLFF
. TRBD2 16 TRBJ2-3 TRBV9 TGTGCCAGCAGCCCGTTGGCGGGGGGAATCACAGATACGCAGTATTTT CASSPLAGGITDTQYF